The present entry profiles one T cell receptor beta chain with its context. This sample stems from a study of blood T cell repertoires in COVID-19. The V gene's germline CDR1 is MGHRA and CDR2 YSYEKL. Trimming shortened V by 2 bases and J by 7 bases, and 11 bases separated the two germline ends. This CDR3 has 13 amino acids. Sequencing used immunoSEQ multiplex PCR; TCRdb keeps in-frame clones, though not all of them. Found here are 85,000 to 130,000 clones, around 75% of them singletons; the top ten hold 0.8% to 1%. The sequenced material came from peripheral blood. This chain uses TRBV4-1 with TRBJ1-2, with D perhaps matching TRBD1 (6 bases). The clonotype originates from a human donor with acute or convalescent COVID-19. The donor label of this sample is uncertain. This CDR3 is CASSQTGTFGYTF. CDR3 nucleotide sequence: TGCGCCAGCAGCCAAACCGGGACATTTGGCTACACCTTC.